These 7 T cell receptor beta chains were sequenced from one sample in a study of blood T cell repertoires in COVID-19. Measured with immunoSEQ multiplex PCR; TCRdb has only the in-frame clones, and not every one. The table includes over 150,000 clones, roughly 80% detected once. The specimen was peripheral blood. Source of these receptors: a woman aged 80 or over with COVID-19, enrolled during active disease.

The genes are TRBV27 and TRBJ2-7; D unresolved. CDR1 is MNHEY and CDR2 is SMNVEV in the germline V gene (reference sequence). Trimming took off 2 bases at V and 1 base at J, with 9 bases between the two ends. This CDR3 has 14 amino acids. The CDR3 spells CASSLQSSSYEQYF. DNA of the CDR3: TGTGCCAGCAGTTTACAGTCAAGTTCCTACGAGCAGTACTTC.

The V gene is TRBV6-1, the J gene TRBJ1-6, with 9 bases lining up with TRBD1. The V and J ends lost 3 bases and 7 bases, in that order; junction bases with no gene match: 1. Germline V gene sequence: CDR1 MNHNS, CDR2 SASEGT. This CDR3 region has 14 residues. The CDR3 sequence: CASSDGQGNSPLHF. CDR3 coding DNA: TGTGCCAGCAGTGACGGACAGGGGAATTCACCCCTCCACTTT.

In this sample, this clone turned up many times. The rearrangement uses TRBV4-1 and TRBJ1-5; D unresolved. Germline V gene lookup returns CDR1 MGHRA and CDR2 YSYEKL. The CDR3 is made up of 15 amino acids. Deletions cut 1 base from V and 1 base from J, with 8 bases between. The CDR3 spells CASSQGAGSNQPQHF. The CDR3 DNA is TGCGCCAGCAGCCAAGGAGCGGGAAGCAATCAGCCCCAGCATTTT.

This clone was recorded only once. V and J are TRBV14 and TRBJ2-1; tentative D call: TRBD1 (5 bases). The CDR3 is made up of 14 amino acids. Germline lookup yields CDR1 SGHDN and CDR2 FVKESK. Trimming stripped 7 bases from V and 2 bases from J, with 12 bases between. In DNA, the CDR3 is TGTGCCAGCACCGACAGTGGCGCCTACAATGAGCAGTTCTTC. This codes for CASTDSGAYNEQFF.

The J gene is TRBJ1-4, the V gene TRBV7-9, with TRBD1 matching over 9 bases. Germline CDR1 is SEHNR and CDR2 is FQNEAQ (reference sequence). V lost 4 bases and J lost 7; bases outside the gene matches: 10. The CDR3 spans 16 residues. The CDR3 loop is CASSSIHRGRVEKLFF. The CDR3 nucleotides are TGTGCCAGCAGCTCTATCCACAGGGGGCGGGTTGAAAAACTGTTTTTT.

This chain joins TRBV5-3 and TRBJ2-5; TRBD2 aligns across 7 bases. TRBV5-3 is designated an ORF whose function remains uncertain. V lost 8 bases, J lost 5 bases, and 18 bases stayed unmatched. The CDR3 is made up of 16 amino acids. The CDR3 protein is CASTYSGLKTDETQYF. The CDR3 region has the DNA TGTGCCAGCACCTATTCGGGACTAAAGACCGATGAGACCCAGTACTTC.

The chain carries TRBV21-1 and TRBJ2-3; the D call in the table, TRBD2, was not verified against the DNA. TRBV21-1 is marked as a pseudogene. The CDR3 extends over 18 amino acids. CDR3 in amino acids: CASSKVWTSGSSTDTQYF. The CDR3 DNA follows: TGTGCCAGCAGCAAAGTCTGGACTAGCGGGAGTAGCACAGATACGCAGTATTTT.